The T cell receptor beta chain described here comes from a study of blood T cell repertoires in COVID-19. Produced via immunoSEQ multiplex PCR; TCRdb's table is partial and in-frame only. The repertoire consists of about 230,000 clones, with approximately 89% occurring once and the leading ten covering about 3.5%. With 6 bases clipped from V and 4 bases from J, the junction kept 4 bases outside the gene matches. The CDR3 has 14 amino acids. CDR1 is MGHDK and CDR2 is SYGVNS in the germline V gene. The specimen was PBMCs or T cells enriched from blood (not recorded which). The chain combines TRBV25-1 with TRBJ1-4; 8 nucleotides line up with TRBD1. This receptor was identified in a woman aged 30 to 39 who had been exposed to COVID-19. This chain's CDR3 is CASSSGQVNEKLFF. The DNA of the CDR3 is TGTGCCAGCAGCTCGGGACAGGTTAATGAAAAACTGTTTTTT.